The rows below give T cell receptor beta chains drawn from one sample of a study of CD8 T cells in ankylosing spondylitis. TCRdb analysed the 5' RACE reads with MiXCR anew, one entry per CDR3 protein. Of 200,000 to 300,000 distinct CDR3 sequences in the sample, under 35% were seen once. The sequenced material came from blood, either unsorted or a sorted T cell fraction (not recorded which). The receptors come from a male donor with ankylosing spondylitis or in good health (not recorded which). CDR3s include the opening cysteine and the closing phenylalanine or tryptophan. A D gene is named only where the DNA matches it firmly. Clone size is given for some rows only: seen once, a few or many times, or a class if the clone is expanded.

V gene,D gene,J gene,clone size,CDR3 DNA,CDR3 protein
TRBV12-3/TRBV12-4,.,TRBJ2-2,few,TGTGCCAGCACCCCCCTCTCGAACACCGGGGAGCTGTTTTTT,CASTPLSNTGELFF
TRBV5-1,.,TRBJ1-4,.,TGCGCCAGCAGCTTAGACAGTTCCGATGAAAAACTGTTTTTT,CASSLDSSDEKLFF
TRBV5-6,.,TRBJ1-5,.,TGTGCCAGCAGCTTGGAGTGGGCCACCAATCAGCCCCAGCATTTT,CASSLEWATNQPQHF
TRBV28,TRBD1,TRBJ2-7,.,TGTGCCAGTCGGACAGGGGGCTCCTACGAGCAGTACTTC,CASRTGGSYEQYF
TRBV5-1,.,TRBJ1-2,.,TGCGCCAGCAGCTTCCGTGATTATGGCTACACCTTC,CASSFRDYGYTF
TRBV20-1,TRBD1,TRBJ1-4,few,TGCAGTGCTAGACCCGGGACAGGTGGTGAAAAACTGTTTTTT,CSARPGTGGEKLFF
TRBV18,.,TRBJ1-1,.,TGTGCCAGTCTTGGGGCAGGTACTGAAGCTTTCTTT,CASLGAGTEAFF
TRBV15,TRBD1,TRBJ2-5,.,TGTGCCACCGGACAGGGGATACAAGAGACCCAGTACTTC,CATGQGIQETQYF
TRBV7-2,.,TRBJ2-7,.,TGTGCCAGCAGCTCTTTTATGGGGTCCTACGAGCAGTACTTC,CASSSFMGSYEQYF
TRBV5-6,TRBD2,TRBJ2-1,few,TGTGCCAGCAGCTCCCTAGGACTAGCGGGGGGGCACAATGAGCAGTTCTTC,CASSSLGLAGGHNEQFF
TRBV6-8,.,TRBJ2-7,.,TGTGCCAGCAGTTTTTGTCAGGTCTACGAGCAGTACTTC,CASSFCQVYEQYF
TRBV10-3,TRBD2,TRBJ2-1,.,TGTGCCATCAGTGTAGGCGGGGGAGGCGATGAGCAGTTCTTC,CAISVGGGGDEQFF
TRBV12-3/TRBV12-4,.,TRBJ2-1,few,TGTGCCAGCAGTTTTGACAAGCCCGAGCAGTTCTTC,CASSFDKPEQFF
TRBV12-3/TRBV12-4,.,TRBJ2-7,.,TGTGCCAGCCAACAAACAATCGCAGGCCCTGGGGGTCTCGAGCAGTACTTC,CASQQTIAGPGGLEQYF
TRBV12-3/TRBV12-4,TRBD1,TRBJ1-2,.,TGTGCCAGCAGTTTAGCTCGGACAGGGGGTGAATCGGGCTACACCTTC,CASSLARTGGESGYTF
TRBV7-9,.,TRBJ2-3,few,TGTGCCAGCAGCTTAGCGGTGTGGGGCGCAGATACGCAGTATTTT,CASSLAVWGADTQYF
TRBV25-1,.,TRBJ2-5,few,TGTGCCAGCAGTTTAACGGGACGGGCGAAAGAGACCCAGTACTTC,CASSLTGRAKETQYF
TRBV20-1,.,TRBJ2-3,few,TGCAGTGCTAGACCCCCTGATCTACTCAGCACAGATACGCAGTATTTT,CSARPPDLLSTDTQYF
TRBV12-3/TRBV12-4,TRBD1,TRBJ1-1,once,TGTGCCAGCACCCTGACAGGGATGAACACTGAAGCTTTCTTT,CASTLTGMNTEAFF
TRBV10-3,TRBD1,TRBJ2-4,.,TGTGCCACGCTAGACAGGGAGTTAGACATTCAGTACTTC,CATLDRELDIQYF
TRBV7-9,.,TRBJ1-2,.,TGTGCCAGCAGCTTATTCACTGGCTGGTTTGGCTATGGCTACACCTTC,CASSLFTGWFGYGYTF
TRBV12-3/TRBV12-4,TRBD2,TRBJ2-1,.,TGTGCCAGCAAGCCGGGACTAGCCACTGATGAGCAGTTCTTC,CASKPGLATDEQFF
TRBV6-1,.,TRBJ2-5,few,TGTGCCAGCAGTCCCAACTCCTTTGGGGAGACCCAGTACTTC,CASSPNSFGETQYF
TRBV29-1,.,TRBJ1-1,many,TGCAGCGTTGGCCCCGACAGACTCATGAACACTGAAGCTTTCTTT,CSVGPDRLMNTEAFF
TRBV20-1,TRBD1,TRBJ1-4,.,TGCAGTGCTGCCGGGACAGGGGGTGAAAAACTGTTTTTT,CSAAGTGGEKLFF
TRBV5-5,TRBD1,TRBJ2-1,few,TGTGCCAGCATCCCCGGGACAGGGGCCTACAATGAGCAGTTCTTC,CASIPGTGAYNEQFF
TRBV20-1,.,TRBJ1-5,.,TGCAGTGCTAGAGATCAAGAAAATCAGCCCCAGCATTTT,CSARDQENQPQHF
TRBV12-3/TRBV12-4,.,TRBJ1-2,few,TGTGCCAGCAGTCTCGGACAGTCTGGGGTTTATTATGGCTACACCTTC,CASSLGQSGVYYGYTF
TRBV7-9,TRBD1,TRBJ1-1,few,TGTGCCAGCAGCCTCGGGACAGGGATAAACACTGAAGCTTTCTTT,CASSLGTGINTEAFF